One and the same sample provided the 18 T cell receptor beta chains below, sequenced in a study of T cells after posttransplantation cyclophosphamide. Measured with immunoSEQ multiplex PCR; TCRdb has only the in-frame clones, and not every one. The repertoire yields roughly 24,000 clones, none seen only once; the top ten contain around 7%. Sequences were obtained from PBMCs. These receptors were taken from an older woman in good health, CMV-negative, and a related stem cell transplant donor.

The chain recombines TRBV29-1 with TRBJ1-2; no reliable D call. The germline V and J ends were trimmed by 2 bases and 1 base, with 8 bases remaining between them. Germline CDR1 reads SQVTM; CDR2 reads ANQGSEA. The CDR3 has 13 residues. CDR3 sequence reads: CSVEFGSNYGYTF. The CDR3 nucleotides are TGCAGCGTTGAATTCGGGAGTAACTATGGCTACACCTTC.

This clone was seen ten or more times. The chain combines TRBV25-1 with TRBJ2-2; TRBD1 agrees at 7 bases. V lost 5 bases and J lost 5; bases outside the gene matches: 8. Germline CDR1 MGHDK, CDR2 SYGVNS. CDR3 size: 15 residues. The CDR3 region has the DNA TGTGCCAGCAGTCGAGGGGGCTGGGGAACCGGGGAGCTGTTTTTT. Protein sequence: CASSRGGWGTGELFF. Full variable domain (rest looked up from reference TRBV25-1 and TRBJ2-2): EADIYQTPRYLVIGTGKKITLECSQTMGHDKMYWYQQDPGMELHLIHYSYGVNSTEKGDLSSESTVSRIRTEHFPLTLESARPSHTSQYLCASSRGGWGTGELFFGEGSRLTVL.

This clone was seen ten or more times. The CDR3 nucleotides read TGTGCCAGCAGCTTAACAGGCTTTAACACTGAAGCTTTCTTT. Its protein is CASSLTGFNTEAFF. V and J are TRBV7-9 and TRBJ1-1; D is possibly TRBD1 (5 bases). The CDR3 length is 14 residues. Germline V gives CDR1 SEHNR, CDR2 FQNEAQ (reference sequence). V was clipped by 2 bases and J by 2 bases, with 9 bases between them.

This clone appeared many times. This chain uses TRBV18 with TRBJ1-6; a weak D match, TRBD1 (5 bases). Germline-derived CDR1 and CDR2 are KGHSH and LQKENI. The CDR3 is 16 residues long. With 2 bases removed from V and 7 bases from J, the gap between germline ends came to 15 bases. The CDR3 DNA sequence: TGTGCCAGCTCACCAACTCCTTGGGGGGGGAATTCACCCCTCCACTTT. Translated: CASSPTPWGGNSPLHF.

This clone appeared many times. The chain is built from TRBV6-5 and TRBJ2-7, with 9 positions matching TRBD1. Germline lookup yields CDR1 MNHEY and CDR2 SVGAGI. CDR3 length equals 15 residues. The ends lost 5 bases at V and 9 bases at J; junction bases unmatched: 14. The CDR3 here is CASSRSDRGLFAQYF. For the CDR3, the DNA is TGTGCCAGCAGTCGCTCGGACAGGGGACTTTTTGCGCAGTACTTC.

This clone has a count of ten or more. Other DNA sequences within the sample encode an identical CDR3. The chain joins TRBV19 to TRBJ2-6; weak D call: TRBD1 (5 bases). Deletions cut 4 bases from V and 4 bases from J, with 11 bases between. Germline CDR1 is LNHDA and CDR2 is SQIVND (reference sequence). The CDR3 has 15 amino acids. CDR3 DNA sequence: TGTGCCAGTAGTAACCCCAGGGTAGGGGCCAACGTCCTGACTTTC. The encoded protein is CASSNPRVGANVLTF.

This clone appeared many times. The chain has TRBV7-3 and TRBJ2-2; the D is unclear. Trimming took 3 bases from V and 8 from J, leaving 10 bases between them. Germline-derived CDR1 and CDR2 are SGHTA and FQGTGA. This CDR3 has 13 residues. The CDR3 DNA is TGTGCCAGCAGCTTGTTTAAGCGTGGGGAGCTGTTTTTT. Amino acids: CASSLFKRGELFF.

This clone has ten or more counts. The rearrangement links TRBV5-6 to TRBJ1-3; unclear D gene. Germline loops: CDR1 SGHDT, CDR2 YYEEEE. Trimming left V 4 bases short and J 0 bases short, with 11 bases between. The CDR3 sequence is 15 residues long. The CDR3 region is CASSPSPGSGNTIYF. The CDR3 DNA sequence: TGTGCCAGCAGCCCCTCGCCGGGCTCTGGAAACACCATATATTTT.

This clone was detected many times. V is TRBV6-5 and J is TRBJ2-1, with D unresolved. The ends were cut back, 3 bases at V and 4 bases at J, with 13 bases in the middle. CDR3 length: 15 residues. Germline values: CDR1 MNHEY, CDR2 SVGAGI. The CDR3 DNA is TGTGCCAGCAGTTATGGCACGTCCCTTTACAATGAGCAGTTCTTC. Translating it yields CASSYGTSLYNEQFF.

This clone was counted ten times or more. CDR3 residues: CASSSGTSNYNEQFF. CDR3 in DNA: TGTGCCAGCAGCTCCGGGACTAGTAACTACAATGAGCAGTTCTTC. The chain couples TRBV5-4 to TRBJ2-1; 8 nucleotides align to TRBD2. The CDR3 sequence is 15 residues long. The germline V gene has CDR1 SGHNT and CDR2 YYREEE (reference sequence). Trimming at V came to 3 bases and at J to 3 bases, leaving 5 bases not matched to a gene.

This clone was observed at least ten times. V gene TRBV7-9 combines with J gene TRBJ1-6; the D is unclear. This CDR3 region has 14 residues. The germline V gene has CDR1 SEHNR and CDR2 FQNEAQ (reference sequence). The germline V and J ends were trimmed by 1 base and 7 bases, with 8 bases remaining between them. The CDR3 loop is CASSLGGINSPLHF. CDR3 nucleotides: TGTGCCAGCAGCTTAGGAGGGATCAATTCACCCCTCCACTTT.

This clone was picked up a small number of times. This chain joins TRBV10-3 and TRBJ2-3; D is perhaps TRBD2 (6 bases). The germline V gene has CDR1 ENHRY and CDR2 SYGVKD. CDR3 length: 15 amino acids. Trimming removed 6 bases at V and 0 bases at J, with 13 bases between. CDR3 sequence reads: CAISGTSPSTDTQYF. The CDR3 DNA is TGTGCCATCAGCGGGACTTCCCCAAGCACAGATACGCAGTATTTT.

This clone has at least ten counts. The chain combines TRBV11-3 with TRBJ2-3, with D maybe TRBD2 (6 bases). Germline loops: CDR1 SGHNT, CDR2 YENEEA. The CDR3 consists of 12 residues. V shed 1 base and J shed 10 bases, with 9 bases lying between them. DNA for the CDR3: TGTGCCAGCAGCTTAGGCGGGGATGCGCAGTATTTT. Translated: CASSLGGDAQYF.

In its sample, this clone was seen many times. The V and J genes are TRBV19 and TRBJ2-7, with a possible D match to TRBD2 (6 bases). The CDR3 has 13 amino acids. Germline V gives CDR1 LNHDA, CDR2 SQIVND (reference sequence). V lost 7 bases to trimming and J lost 0 bases, with 10 bases between them. This chain's CDR3 is CASKRGSSYEQYF. The CDR3 DNA reads TGTGCCAGTAAACGGGGGAGCTCCTACGAGCAGTACTTC. The variable domain in full, with the rest retrieved from reference TRBV19 and TRBJ2-7, is DGGITQSPKYLFRKEGQNVTLSCEQNLNHDAMYWYRQDPGQGLRLIYYSQIVNDFQKGDIAEGYSVSREKKESFPLTVTSAQKNPTAFYLCASKRGSSYEQYFGPGTRLTVT.

This clone was observed at least ten times. The gene calls are TRBV28 and TRBJ2-1; D is perhaps TRBD2 (7 bases). Germline values: CDR1 MDHEN, CDR2 SYDVKM. Trimming took 3 bases from V and 4 from J, leaving 16 bases between them. The CDR3 spans 16 residues. The CDR3 bases are TGTGCCAGCAGTTTCAGGAAGGGGGGGCGATACAATGAGCAGTTCTTC. Its translation: CASSFRKGGRYNEQFF.

In its sample, this clone was seen a few times. The chain joins TRBV2 to TRBJ2-5, with 8 bases that match TRBD2. CDR1 is SNHLY and CDR2 is FYNNEI in the germline V gene. V dropped 5 bases and J dropped 6; count of bases not matched to a gene: 8. This CDR3 has 14 amino acids. This CDR3 reads CASSRIGLAKTQYF. The CDR3 coding sequence is TGTGCCAGCAGTCGAATCGGACTAGCAAAGACCCAGTACTTC.

The sample holds many counts of this clone. V is TRBV7-7 and J is TRBJ1-3; D possibly corresponds to TRBD1 (6 bases). CDR1 is SSHAT, CDR2 FNYEAQ, per germline (reference sequence). Trimming removed 4 bases from V and 4 bases from J, with 14 bases in between. The CDR3 is made up of 15 amino acids. The CDR3 loop reads CASSSGRGAGNTIYF. In DNA, the CDR3 is TGTGCCAGCAGCTCGGGCAGGGGAGCCGGAAACACCATATATTTT.

This clone was picked up many times. This chain uses TRBV2 with TRBJ1-6, with TRBD1 identical over 9 bases. V gave up 5 bases and J gave up 3 bases; unmatched junction bases: 2. CDR1 and CDR2 (germline): SNHLY, FYNNEI. The CDR3 has 15 amino acids. The CDR3 region has the DNA TGTGCCAGCAGTCCGGGACAGGGCTATAATTCACCCCTCCACTTT. Its protein product is CASSPGQGYNSPLHF.